A single sample gave rise to the 12 T cell receptor beta chains below, sequenced in a study of technical replicates of blood from several donors. TCRdb's copy holds only in-frame clones and misses some; the assay was immunoSEQ multiplex PCR. This sample has approximately 99,000 clones, with roughly 96% found just once. Specimen: T cells isolated from PBMCs. These TCRs come from a human donor in good health.

The V gene is TRBV12-1, the J gene TRBJ2-1; no DNA check was done on the table's D call, TRBD2. TRBV12-1 is an annotated pseudogene. CDR3 length: 14 residues. This chain's CDR3 is CASEGEVQVNEQFF. The CDR3 DNA sequence: TGTGCCAGCGAGGGAGAAGTTCAAGTAAATGAGCAGTTCTTC.

The V gene is TRBV28, the J gene TRBJ2-7, with D perhaps TRBD1 (5 bases). The CDR3 has 14 amino acids. Between the trimmed V and J ends, which lost 3 bases and 3 bases, there was a span of 12 bases. Looked up from germline, CDR1 is MDHEN and CDR2 is SYDVKM. CDR3 sequence reads: CASSLGQGNYEQYF. The CDR3 DNA is TGTGCCAGCAGTTTGGGCCAGGGTAACTACGAGCAGTACTTC.

The genes are TRBV6-1 and TRBJ2-1; D gene uncertain. The CDR3 totals 14 residues. V dropped 4 bases and J dropped 8 bases, with 15 bases sitting between them. From germline, CDR1 is MNHNS and CDR2 SASEGT. CDR3 sequence (DNA): TGTGCCAGCAGTGGCCTCAGTTTTCCTCATGAGCAGTTCTTC. It yields the protein CASSGLSFPHEQFF.

The V call is TRBV27, the J call TRBJ2-2; tentatively, D is TRBD2 (5 bases). Germline CDR1 reads MNHEY; CDR2 reads SMNVEV (reference sequence). V was trimmed by 2 bases and J by 6 bases, leaving 13 bases between them. The CDR3 length is 15 residues. CDR3 in amino acids: CASSLISGVAGELFF. CDR3 sequence (DNA): TGTGCCAGCAGTTTAATCTCCGGGGTTGCCGGGGAGCTGTTTTTT.

V and J are TRBV28 and TRBJ1-1; D is possibly TRBD1 (5 bases). Per germline, CDR1 MDHEN and CDR2 SYDVKM. The CDR3 is 12 residues long. Trimming shortened V by 6 bases and J by 1 base, and 6 bases separated the two germline ends. This CDR3 is CASRTENTEAFF. CDR3 bases: TGTGCCAGCAGGACAGAGAACACTGAAGCTTTCTTT.

The genes are TRBV19 and TRBJ2-1; 7 bases fit TRBD1. The CDR3 is made up of 16 amino acids. Trimming took 0 bases from V and 6 from J; bases not matched to a gene: 8. CDR1 and CDR2 (germline): LNHDA, SQIVND (reference sequence). The CDR3 bases are TGTGCCAGTAGTATAGATGGGGGTGAGGGGGCCAATGAGCAGTTCTTC. Protein product: CASSIDGGEGANEQFF.

This chain joins TRBV5-1 and TRBJ1-1; D not certain. The CDR3 extends over 15 amino acids. From germline, CDR1 is SGHRS and CDR2 YFSETQ. V lost 0 bases, J lost 4 bases, and 13 bases lay in between. CDR3 in amino acids: CASSLASSGVTEAFF. In DNA form, the CDR3 reads TGCGCCAGCAGCTTGGCTTCTTCCGGGGTCACTGAAGCTTTCTTT.

The chain carries TRBV11-2 and TRBJ2-7; 8 nucleotides match TRBD1. Germline V gives CDR1 SGHAT, CDR2 FQNNGV. The CDR3 length is 14 residues. V gave up 1 base and J gave up 2 bases; unmatched junction bases: 1. The CDR3 DNA is TGTGCCAGCAGCTTAGGGACAGGGACCTACGAGCAGTACTTC. Translating gives CASSLGTGTYEQYF.

J is TRBJ2-2 and V is TRBV7-6, with a possible D match to TRBD1 (5 bases). CDR3 size: 16 residues. Per the germline V gene, CDR1 is SGHVS and CDR2 is FNYEAQ. With 6 bases removed from V and 2 bases from J, the gap between germline ends came to 16 bases. The CDR3 loop reads CASRPPGRVNTGELFF. The CDR3, as DNA: TGTGCCAGCAGACCACCAGGGCGAGTAAACACCGGGGAGCTGTTTTTT.

Only one count was recorded for this clone. The J gene is TRBJ2-1, the V gene TRBV5-1; 11 bases are a match to TRBD2. Germline CDR1 is SGHRS and CDR2 is YFSETQ. The CDR3 length is 17 residues. Trimming cost V 4 bases and J 2 bases; bases outside gene matches: 8. The CDR3 DNA reads as TGCGCCAGCAGCCCGCGACTAGCGGGGTATACCTACAATGAGCAGTTCTTC. It encodes CASSPRLAGYTYNEQFF.

The rearrangement joins TRBV7-3 to TRBJ2-5, with 10 bases aligning to TRBD2. This CDR3 is 14 amino acids long. The V gene's germline CDR1 is SGHTA and CDR2 FQGTGA. Losses at the gene ends were 5 bases for V and 2 bases for J; bases not matched to a gene: 2. This CDR3 is CASSPTSGQETQYF. CDR3 coding DNA: TGTGCCAGCAGCCCGACTAGCGGGCAAGAGACCCAGTACTTC.

The CDR3 is CASSLSSGMGNTEAFF. The CDR3 DNA reads TGTGCCAGCAGTTTATCGTCAGGGATGGGGAACACTGAAGCTTTCTTT. V gene TRBV27 combines with J gene TRBJ1-1; D possibly corresponds to TRBD1 (5 bases). Germline V gives CDR1 MNHEY, CDR2 SMNVEV (reference sequence). The CDR3 extends over 16 amino acids. V was pared by 0 bases and J by 1 base, with 12 bases between.